This T cell receptor (beta chain) was captured by sequencing in a study of Ad26.COV2.S vaccination and SARS-CoV-2 variants. Study overall: Intramuscular Ad26.COV2.S at 5x10^10 or 1x10^11 viral particles.

TCRdb's copy holds only in-frame clones and misses some; the assay was immunoSEQ multiplex PCR. The table includes more than 300,000 clones, roughly nine tenths detected once. The treatment: 19 received Ad26.COV2.S at low or high dose, single or two shots; a few received placebo; per-sample allocation not given. The samples date from day 63 after the first vaccine or placebo injection. Trimming stripped 4 bases from V and 10 bases from J, with 27 bases between. The germline CDR1 and CDR2 sequences are SGDLS and YYNGEE. The CDR3 contains 17 residues. The chain is built from TRBV9 and TRBJ2-1, with D possibly TRBD2 on 6 matching bases. Sequencing used peripheral blood, obtained in a trial of Ad26.COV2.S vaccine versus placebo. The clonotype originates from a person between 18 and 60 years old who received the Ad26.COV2.S COVID-19 vaccine or a placebo. Here the CDR3 reads CASSPRRARTIGDEQFF. The CDR3, as DNA: TGTGCCAGCAGCCCCCGGAGGGCCCGTACGATTGGGGACGAGCAGTTCTTC.